The clone carrying this T cell receptor (beta chain) has a handful of counts. Antigen unknown. This CDR3 spans 17 amino acids. V lost 0 bases, J lost 3 bases, and 6 bases stayed unmatched. Per the germline V gene, CDR1 is SGHKS and CDR2 is YYEKEE (reference sequence). 5'RACE template switching produced TCR cDNA carrying a universal primer site and UMIs. One entry per CDR3 protein results from TCRdb running MiXCR on the 5' RACE reads. In the table there are some 340,000 distinct CDR3 sequences, around a tenth of which are singletons. The sample comes from a study of T cells after yellow fever vaccination. Study observations and caveats: A secondary response was less intense yet reached its peak sooner, at day 5 versus 15.

The sample consisted of CD4+ T cells sorted from PBMCs, taken 45 days after the yellow fever booster vaccination. This sequence joins TRBV5-5 and TRBJ1-1; the match to TRBD1 covers 12 bases. This sequence originates from a man between 18 and 35 years old who received the YFV17D yellow fever vaccine. As DNA, the CDR3 is TGTGCCAGCAGCTTGGTGGGGACAGGGGGCCCTTACACTGAAGCTTTCTTT. It is translated as CASSLVGTGGPYTEAFF.